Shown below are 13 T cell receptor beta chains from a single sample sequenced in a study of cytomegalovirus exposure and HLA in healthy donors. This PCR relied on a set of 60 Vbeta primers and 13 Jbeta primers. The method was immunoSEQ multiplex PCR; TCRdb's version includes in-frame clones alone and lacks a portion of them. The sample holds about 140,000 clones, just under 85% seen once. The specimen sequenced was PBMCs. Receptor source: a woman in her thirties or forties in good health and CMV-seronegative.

The CDR3 region is CASSQEASGSYEQFF. The CDR3 DNA follows: TGCGCCAGCAGCCAAGAAGCTAGCGGGAGTTATGAGCAGTTCTTC. The V gene is TRBV4-3, the J gene TRBJ2-1; the match to TRBD2 covers 10 bases. Per germline, CDR1 LGHNA and CDR2 YSLEER. CDR3 length: 15 residues. V was clipped by 0 bases and J by 8 bases; unmatched bases: 4.

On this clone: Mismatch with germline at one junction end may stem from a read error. This chain's CDR3 is CSSSSRDRDSSYEQYF. CDR3 coding DNA: TGTTCCAGCAGCTCTCGAGACAGGGATAGTTCCTACGAGCAGTACTTC. This chain uses TRBV7-9 with TRBJ2-7, with TRBD1 matching 7 bases. The length of the CDR3 is 16 residues. Germline-derived CDR1 and CDR2 are SEHNR and FQNEAQ (reference sequence).

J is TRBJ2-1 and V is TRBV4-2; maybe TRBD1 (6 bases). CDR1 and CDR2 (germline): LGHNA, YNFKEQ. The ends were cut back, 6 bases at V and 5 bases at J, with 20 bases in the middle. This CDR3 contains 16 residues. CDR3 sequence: CASRYYPGTSNNEQFF. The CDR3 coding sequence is TGTGCCAGCAGATACTACCCCGGGACATCCAACAATGAGCAGTTCTTC.

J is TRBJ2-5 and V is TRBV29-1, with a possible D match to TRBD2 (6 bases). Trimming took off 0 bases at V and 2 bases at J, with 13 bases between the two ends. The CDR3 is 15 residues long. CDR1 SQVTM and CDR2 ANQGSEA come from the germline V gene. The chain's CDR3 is CSVEDLGGGQETQYF. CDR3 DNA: TGCAGCGTTGAAGATCTGGGGGGTGGGCAAGAGACCCAGTACTTC.

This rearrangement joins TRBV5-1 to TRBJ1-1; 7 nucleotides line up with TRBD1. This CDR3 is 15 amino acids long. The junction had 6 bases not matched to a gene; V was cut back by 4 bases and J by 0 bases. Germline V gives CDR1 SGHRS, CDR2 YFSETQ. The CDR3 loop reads CASSPMTGMNTEAFF. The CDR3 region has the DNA TGCGCCAGCAGCCCGATGACAGGGATGAACACTGAAGCTTTCTTT.

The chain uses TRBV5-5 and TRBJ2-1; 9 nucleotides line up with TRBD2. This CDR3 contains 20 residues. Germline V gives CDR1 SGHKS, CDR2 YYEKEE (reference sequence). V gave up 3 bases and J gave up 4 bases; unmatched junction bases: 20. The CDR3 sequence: CASSSTGSLAGKRGYNEQFF. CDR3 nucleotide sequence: TGTGCCAGCAGCTCAACAGGGAGTCTAGCGGGAAAGAGGGGTTACAATGAGCAGTTCTTC.

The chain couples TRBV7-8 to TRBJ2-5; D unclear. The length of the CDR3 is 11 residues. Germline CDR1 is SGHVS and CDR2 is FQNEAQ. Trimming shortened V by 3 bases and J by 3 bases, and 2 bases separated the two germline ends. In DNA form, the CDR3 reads TGTGCCAGCAGCTTTAAAGAGACCCAGTACTTC. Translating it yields CASSFKETQYF.

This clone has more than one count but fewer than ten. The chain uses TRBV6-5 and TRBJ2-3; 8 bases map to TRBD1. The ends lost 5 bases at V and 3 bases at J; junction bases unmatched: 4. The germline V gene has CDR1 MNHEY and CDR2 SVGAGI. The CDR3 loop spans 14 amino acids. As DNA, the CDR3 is TGTGCCAGCAGTCAGGGGGCGCGGACAGATACGCAGTATTTT. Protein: CASSQGARTDTQYF.

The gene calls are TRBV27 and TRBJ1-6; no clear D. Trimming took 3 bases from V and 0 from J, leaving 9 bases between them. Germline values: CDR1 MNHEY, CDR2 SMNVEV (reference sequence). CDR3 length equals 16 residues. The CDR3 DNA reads TGTGCCAGCAGTTTTTCGAAGAGCTCCTATAATTCACCCCTCCACTTT. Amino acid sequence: CASSFSKSSYNSPLHF.

CDR3 amino acids: CASSVGLAGLEQYF. The CDR3, as DNA: TGTGCCAGCAGCGTAGGACTAGCGGGACTGGAGCAGTACTTC. The genes are TRBV9 and TRBJ2-7; 11 bases line up with TRBD2. Per germline, CDR1 SGDLS and CDR2 YYNGEE. The CDR3 consists of 14 residues. After removal of 0 bases from V and 7 bases from J, the junction contained 3 bases not matched to a gene.

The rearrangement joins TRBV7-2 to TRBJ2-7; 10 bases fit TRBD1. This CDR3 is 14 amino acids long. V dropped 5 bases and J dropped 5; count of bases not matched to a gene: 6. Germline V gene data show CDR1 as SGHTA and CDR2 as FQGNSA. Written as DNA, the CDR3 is TGTGCCAGCAGCCAACTCGGGACAGGGGACGAGCAGTACTTC. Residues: CASSQLGTGDEQYF.

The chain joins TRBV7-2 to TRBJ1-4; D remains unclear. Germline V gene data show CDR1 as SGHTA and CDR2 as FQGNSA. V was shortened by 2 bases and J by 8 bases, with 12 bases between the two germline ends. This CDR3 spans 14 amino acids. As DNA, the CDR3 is TGTGCCAGCAGCTTAAGGAGAGGGAAGGAAAAACTGTTTTTT. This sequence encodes CASSLRRGKEKLFF.

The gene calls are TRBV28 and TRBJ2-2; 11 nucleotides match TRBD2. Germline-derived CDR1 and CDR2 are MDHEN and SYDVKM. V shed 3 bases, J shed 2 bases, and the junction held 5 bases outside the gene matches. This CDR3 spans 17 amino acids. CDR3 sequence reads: CASSFPTSGINTGELFF. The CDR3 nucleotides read TGTGCCAGCAGTTTTCCGACTAGCGGGATCAACACCGGGGAGCTGTTTTTT.